This T cell receptor (beta chain) was identified in a study of blood T cells in healthy people across ages. Next came a second PCR, run for about 7 to 11 cycles, which used a sample-barcoded 5' primer along with a J-beta primer mix. TCRdb redid the calling of the 5' RACE reads with MiXCR, one entry per CDR3 protein. The sample lists 550,000 to 650,000 distinct CDR3 sequences, roughly a quarter occurring once. Findings and limits, study-wide: Naive and antigen-experienced cells were not separated, limiting conclusive comparison.

Germline V gene sequence: CDR1 MNHEY, CDR2 SVGAGI. CDR3 length equals 12 residues. Deletions cut 9 bases from V and 2 bases from J, with 7 bases between. Concerning this clonotype: The antigen remains unidentified.

These same records also appear under a second study, on T cells of mothers and their children. As that report states: Healthy Caucasian mothers, three in number, and their six children were the donors. Maternal samples each gave over 9.5 million TCR beta CDR3 reads, and child samples approximately 3 million each.

V gene TRBV6-5 combines with J gene TRBJ1-4; D unresolved. This receptor was taken from a boy aged 2-9 years in good health. The sequencing sample was made of blood. DNA for the CDR3: TGTGCCAGTGGATTCACTAATGAAAAACTGTTTTTT. It is translated as CASGFTNEKLFF.